One and the same sample provided the 24 T cell receptor beta chains below, sequenced in a study of CD8 T cells in ankylosing spondylitis. TCRdb re-called the 5' RACE reads with MiXCR, one entry per CDR3 protein. The data hold 250,000 to 350,000 distinct CDR3 sequences, with about 20% observed a single time. The specimen sequenced was blood, either unsorted or a sorted T cell fraction (not recorded which). The source is a female donor with ankylosing spondylitis or in good health (not recorded which).

The sample holds a few counts of this clonotype. The CDR3 spells CSAPGTPSSYNEQFF. For the CDR3, the DNA is TGCAGTGCACCCGGGACTCCAAGCTCCTACAATGAGCAGTTCTTC. The V call is TRBV20-1, the J call TRBJ2-1, with TRBD2 as a possible D gene (6 bases). The CDR3 runs to 15 residues. V gave up 6 bases and J gave up 0 bases, with 15 bases separating them. CDR1 and CDR2 (germline): DFQATT, SNEGSKA (reference sequence).

This clonotype was detected ten times or more. The chain has TRBV12-3 or TRBV12-4 and TRBJ2-7; D unclear. Trimming took off 3 bases at V and 6 bases at J, with 12 bases between the two ends. The CDR3 runs to 13 residues. The CDR3 spells CASSFWGLGEQYF. The CDR3 DNA sequence: TGTGCCAGCAGTTTTTGGGGTTTGGGCGAGCAGTACTTC.

This clonotype was seen only a few times. V and J are TRBV7-2 and TRBJ2-2, with D unresolved. The germline gives CDR1 SGHTA, CDR2 FQGNSA. The V end was cut by 0 bases, the J end by 4 bases, with 9 bases between. The CDR3 length is 15 residues. In nucleotides, the CDR3 is TGTGCCAGCAGCTTAGCGCATGGGCGCACCGGGGAGCTGTTTTTT. Amino acid sequence: CASSLAHGRTGELFF.

This chain joins TRBV5-5 and TRBJ2-1, with 12 bases identical to TRBD2. J lost 10 bases, V lost 2 bases, and 10 bases had no gene match. Germline-derived CDR1 and CDR2 are SGHKS and YYEKEE (reference sequence). The CDR3 is 16 residues long. The CDR3 is CASSFLGLAGGNEQFF. Here the CDR3 DNA reads TGTGCCAGCAGCTTTCTGGGGCTAGCGGGAGGGAACGAGCAGTTCTTC. Together with reference TRBV5-5 and TRBJ2-1, the CDR3 gives the full variable domain: DAGVTQSPTHLIKTRGQQVTLRCSPISGHKSVSWYQQVLGQGPQFIFQYYEKEERGRGNFPDRFSARQFPNYSSELNVNALLLGDSALYLCASSFLGLAGGNEQFFGPGTRLTVL.

V gene TRBV3-1 combines with J gene TRBJ1-5; 9 positions match TRBD1. V lost 4 bases, J lost 3 bases, and 4 bases stayed unmatched. The CDR3 is made up of 15 amino acids. Germline CDR1 reads LGHDT; CDR2 reads YNNKEL (reference sequence). CDR3 residues: CASSRGQGPNQPQHF. Written as DNA, the CDR3 is TGTGCCAGCAGCCGAGGACAGGGGCCCAATCAGCCCCAGCATTTT.

This clonotype was seen many times. V is TRBV20-1 and J is TRBJ2-7; 10 bases are shared with TRBD2. J lost 7 bases, V lost 0 bases, and 3 bases had no gene match. The length of the CDR3 is 13 residues. Germline CDR1 and CDR2: DFQATT and SNEGSKA (reference sequence). The DNA for the CDR3 is TGCAGTGCTAGAGATAGCGGGAGGAATGAGCAGTACTTC. Translated, it gives CSARDSGRNEQYF.

Remarks on this clonotype: The junction does not match germline at one end; this may be a read error. This rearrangement joins TRBV20-1 to TRBJ2-1; 15 nucleotides line up with TRBD2. The CDR3 is made up of 15 amino acids. CDR1 and CDR2 from the germline V gene are DFQATT and SNEGSKA (reference sequence). CDR3 sequence reads: CCARSGLAGGVEQFF. CDR3 nucleotides: TGCTGTGCTAGAAGCGGACTAGCGGGAGGGGTTGAGCAGTTCTTC.

This clonotype was recorded a few times. This chain connects TRBV20-1 to TRBJ2-1; D is possibly TRBD2 (5 bases). This CDR3 region has 11 residues. Trimming cost V 4 bases and J 8 bases, with 9 bases left between them. The germline gives CDR1 DFQATT, CDR2 SNEGSKA (reference sequence). The CDR3 sequence: CSATSGDEQFF. The CDR3 nucleotides are TGCAGTGCTACCTCCGGGGATGAGCAGTTCTTC.

The chain carries TRBV20-1 and TRBJ2-1; 9 bases match TRBD1. With 4 bases clipped from V and 2 bases from J, the junction kept 3 bases outside the gene matches. Germline loops: CDR1 DFQATT, CDR2 SNEGSKA (reference sequence). This CDR3 has 14 residues. CDR3 bases: TGCAGTGCTACCGGACAGGGGACCTACAATGAGCAGTTCTTC. Translating gives CSATGQGTYNEQFF.

The chain links TRBV29-1 to TRBJ2-1; 9 nucleotides align to TRBD2. CDR1 and CDR2 (germline): SQVTM, ANQGSEA. The CDR3 is 13 residues long. The V segment lost 4 bases and the J segment 7 bases; nucleotides outside the gene matches: 5. DNA of the CDR3: TGCAGCGTTGGCGGGAGGGCCCGGAATGAGCAGTTCTTC. Its protein product is CSVGGRARNEQFF.

This clonotype was detected once. The chain recombines TRBV11-2 with TRBJ2-1; D unclear. The CDR3 covers 14 residues. Germline CDR1 and CDR2: SGHAT and FQNNGV. Trimming stripped 5 bases from V and 9 bases from J, with 17 bases between. The CDR3 loop is CASSVRLTNSEQFF. CDR3 DNA sequence: TGTGCCAGCAGCGTTCGACTTACTAACAGTGAGCAGTTCTTC.

The chain is built from TRBV4-3 and TRBJ1-2; D is ambiguous. The CDR3 is 13 amino acids. CDR1 and CDR2 from the germline V gene are LGHNA and YSLEER. The ends were cut back, 4 bases at V and 3 bases at J, with 9 bases in the middle. The CDR3 loop is CASSPRRDYGYTF. The CDR3 DNA reads as TGCGCCAGCAGCCCACGACGGGACTATGGCTACACCTTC.

This sequence joins TRBV7-3 and TRBJ2-3; D uncertain. V was clipped by 5 bases and J by 4 bases, with 10 bases between them. Germline values: CDR1 SGHTA, CDR2 FQGTGA. This CDR3 has 13 amino acids. The CDR3 DNA follows: TGTGCCAGCAGCCGCCCCGAGGCAGATACGCAGTATTTT. It is translated as CASSRPEADTQYF.

The chain joins TRBV5-1 to TRBJ1-2, with TRBD1 matching over 12 bases. CDR1 SGHRS and CDR2 YFSETQ come from the germline V gene. The length of the CDR3 is 15 residues. With 4 bases clipped from V and 8 bases from J, the junction kept 9 bases outside the gene matches. The CDR3 region is CASSHGTGGGRGYTF. The CDR3 coding sequence is TGCGCCAGCAGCCACGGGACAGGGGGCGGACGAGGCTACACCTTC.

The chain is built from TRBV4-3 and TRBJ1-3; 7 nucleotides agree with TRBD1. The CDR3 is 15 residues long. V was pared by 0 bases and J by 4 bases, with 3 bases of the junction left unmatched. Germline CDR1 reads LGHNA; CDR2 reads YSLEER. The CDR3 DNA reads as TGCGCCAGCAGCCAAGAGACAGGGACCGGAAACACCATATATTTT. Translating gives CASSQETGTGNTIYF.

This clonotype has a handful of counts. The rearrangement uses TRBV20-1 and TRBJ2-7; no definite D call. CDR1 DFQATT and CDR2 SNEGSKA come from the germline V gene (reference sequence). The length of the CDR3 is 14 residues. Between the trimmed V and J ends, which lost 0 bases and 0 bases, there was a span of 9 bases. The CDR3 sequence: CSARDRLSSYEQYF. In DNA, the CDR3 is TGCAGTGCTAGAGACAGGCTGAGCTCCTACGAGCAGTACTTC.

This chain links TRBV12-3 or TRBV12-4 with TRBJ1-2, with D possibly being TRBD1 (5 bases). The CDR3 consists of 13 residues. The V end lost 7 bases, the J end lost 5 bases, and 14 bases lay between the germline ends. The CDR3 DNA follows: TGTGCCAGCACCAATCGGGCAGGGTATGGCTACACCTTC. The encoded protein is CASTNRAGYGYTF.

The chain is built from TRBV9 and TRBJ2-1, with TRBD2 identical over 9 bases. Germline CDR1 reads SGDLS; CDR2 reads YYNGEE. The V segment lost 4 bases and the J segment 5 bases; nucleotides outside the gene matches: 10. The CDR3 runs to 16 residues. This CDR3 is CASSKGVAGADNEQFF. For the CDR3, the DNA is TGTGCCAGCAGCAAGGGGGTAGCGGGAGCGGACAATGAGCAGTTCTTC.

The table lists this clonotype with a few counts. The chain employs TRBV29-1 and TRBJ1-1; D possibly corresponds to TRBD1 (5 bases). Trimming took 4 bases from V and 0 from J, leaving 9 bases between them. Germline assignment: CDR1 SQVTM and CDR2 ANQGSEA. The CDR3 is made up of 13 amino acids. The CDR3 bases are TGCAGCGTTGCCGGGACTTTGAACACTGAAGCTTTCTTT. Translating it yields CSVAGTLNTEAFF.

This chain joins TRBV4-3 and TRBJ1-1; 9 positions agree with TRBD1. Per germline, CDR1 LGHNA and CDR2 YSLEER. With V trimmed by 0 bases and J by 4 bases, 6 bases remained unmatched. The CDR3 has 16 amino acids. The CDR3: CASSQDEQGAFTEAFF. Here the CDR3 DNA reads TGCGCCAGCAGCCAAGATGAACAGGGGGCGTTCACTGAAGCTTTCTTT.

This clonotype came up a few times. V and J are TRBV6-5 and TRBJ2-7, with D uncertain. Trimming shortened V by 0 bases and J by 2 bases, and 5 bases separated the two germline ends. The CDR3 is 13 residues long. CDR1 is MNHEY, CDR2 SVGAGI, per germline. CDR3 amino acids: CASSYSGAYEQYF. The DNA for the CDR3 is TGTGCCAGCAGTTACTCTGGAGCCTACGAGCAGTACTTC.

This chain links TRBV30 with TRBJ2-1; D may correspond to TRBD1 or TRBD2 (6 bases each). Trimming took 0 bases from V and 4 from J, leaving 13 bases between them. Germline V gives CDR1 GTSNPN, CDR2 SVGIG (reference sequence). The CDR3 contains 15 residues. The CDR3 bases are TGTGCCTGGAGTGTGGGTGGAGGGGGGTACAATGAGCAGTTCTTC. It yields the protein CAWSVGGGGYNEQFF. The full variable domain, completed using reference TRBV30 and TRBJ2-1, is SQTIHQWPATLVQPVGSPLSLECTVEGTSNPNLYWYRQAAGRGLQLLFYSVGIGQISSEVPQNLSASRPQDRQFILSSKKLLLSDSGFYLCAWSVGGGGYNEQFFGPGTRLTVL.

The chain has TRBV18 and TRBJ2-7; D possibly corresponds to TRBD2 (6 bases). The CDR3 loop spans 15 amino acids. In germline, CDR1 is KGHSH, CDR2 LQKENI. V was pared by 6 bases and J by 6 bases, with 21 bases between. For the CDR3, the DNA is TGTGCCAGCTCTCCTCTATTACCAGAAGCGGGCGAGCAGTACTTC. Protein: CASSPLLPEAGEQYF. The full variable domain, its missing parts supplied by reference TRBV18 and TRBJ2-7, is NAGVMQNPRHLVRRRGQEARLRCSPMKGHSHVYWYRQLPEEGLKFMVYLQKENIIDESGMPKERFSAEFPKEGPSILRIQQVVRGDSAAYFCASSPLLPEAGEQYFGPGTRLTVT.

This clonotype has ten or more counts. V usage is TRBV20-1 and J usage is TRBJ2-5, with 12 bases matching TRBD2. This CDR3 region has 14 residues. Germline V gene sequence: CDR1 DFQATT, CDR2 SNEGSKA (reference sequence). Germline trimming cut 6 bases from V and 4 bases from J; bases unmatched to any gene: 6. CDR3 sequence: CSATTSGRRETQYF. The CDR3 region has the DNA TGCAGTGCCACGACTAGCGGGAGACGAGAGACCCAGTACTTC.